This T cell receptor (beta chain) was found in a study of blood T cell repertoires in COVID-19. The wider study: Researchers got acute and convalescent COVID-19 samples from the United States, Italy and Spain. The cDNA or gDNA used as material had been derived from T cells, B-cell-depleted T cells, or PBMCs.

Original processing notes: For nucleated cells, counts were estimated from reference gene primer amplification. Generated by immunoSEQ multiplex PCR, the TCRdb table keeps only in-frame clones and is missing some. D and trimming were read from the DNA, whereas the V and J calls and clone size are those reported in that table. The table has about 250,000 clones, roughly nine tenths seen once; the top ten hold 0.94%. CDR1 and CDR2 from the germline V gene are GTSNPN and SVGIG (reference sequence). The CDR3 sequence is 14 residues long. The J segment lost 0 bases and the V segment lost 7 bases, leaving 5 bases of the junction unmatched.

Material: peripheral blood. V and J are TRBV30 and TRBJ2-1; TRBD2 matches at 8 bases. The receptor was isolated from a middle-aged woman who had recovered from COVID-19. The CDR3 DNA is TGTGCCTCTAGCGGGCCGAGCTCCTACAATGAGCAGTTCTTC. Translation: CASSGPSSYNEQFF.